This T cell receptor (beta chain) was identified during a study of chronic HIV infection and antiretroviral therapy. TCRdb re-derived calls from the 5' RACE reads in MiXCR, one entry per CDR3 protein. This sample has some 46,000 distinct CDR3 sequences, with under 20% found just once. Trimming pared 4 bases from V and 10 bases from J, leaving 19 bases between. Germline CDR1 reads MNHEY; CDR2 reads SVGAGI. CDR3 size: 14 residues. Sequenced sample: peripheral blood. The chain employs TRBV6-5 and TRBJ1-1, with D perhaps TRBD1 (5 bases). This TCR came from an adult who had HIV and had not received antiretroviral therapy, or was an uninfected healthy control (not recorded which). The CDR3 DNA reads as TGTGCCAGCAGTTGGGGCAGTGAAGGATCGCGAGCTTTCTTT. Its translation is CASSWGSEGSRAFF.